This T cell receptor (beta chain) is from a study of T cell responses to AZD1222 COVID-19 vaccine. TCRdb's table, derived via immunoSEQ multiplex PCR, lists solely in-frame clones and lacks some. Among about 84,000 clones listed, 85% to 90% were seen once. Study-wide results and caveats: Across the whole spike, CD4 TCRs peaked at regions 160-218 and 743-854. The number of AZD1222 recipients seropositive at baseline was only five or six.

Comments on this clone: The antigen is undetermined.

The V gene lost 3 bases and the J gene lost 5 bases, with 7 bases spanning the gap. This CDR3 spans 12 amino acids. V and J are TRBV12-3 or TRBV12-4 and TRBJ1-2, with D possibly TRBD1 on 5 matching bases. This receptor was obtained from an adult who received the AZD1222 COVID-19 vaccine. Sequencing was performed on peripheral blood, taken 28 days after the second AZD1222 dose. CDR3 DNA sequence: TGTGCCAGCAGTTTCGGGGGTTATGGCTACACCTTC. Its protein product is CASSFGGYGYTF.